This entry is about one T cell receptor beta chain. The antigen remains undetermined. TCRdb reprocessed the reads with MiXCR, giving one entry per CDR3 protein. The table records 600,000 to 800,000 distinct CDR3 sequences, about 24% of them present only once. The length of the CDR3 is 13 residues. V was cut by 4 bases and J by 11 bases, with 17 bases left in between. Germline values: CDR1 MNHEY, CDR2 SVGEGT. This sample was included in a study of T cell repertoires in cytomegalovirus infection. Study-wide findings and caveats: Frequencies of public TCR beta families were cumulated, and this identified carriers of CMV plus the relevant HLA.

This sequence originates from a human donor in good health (CMV status not recorded). Some clones in this sample may be carry-over from other donors' samples. This chain connects TRBV6-2 or TRBV6-3 to TRBJ1-1; D is undetermined. The sample taken for sequencing was CD8+ T cells from PBMCs. CDR3 sequence reads: CASSLSGNNEAFF. CDR3 bases: TGTGCCAGCAGTTTATCAGGTAACAATGAGGCTTTCTTT.